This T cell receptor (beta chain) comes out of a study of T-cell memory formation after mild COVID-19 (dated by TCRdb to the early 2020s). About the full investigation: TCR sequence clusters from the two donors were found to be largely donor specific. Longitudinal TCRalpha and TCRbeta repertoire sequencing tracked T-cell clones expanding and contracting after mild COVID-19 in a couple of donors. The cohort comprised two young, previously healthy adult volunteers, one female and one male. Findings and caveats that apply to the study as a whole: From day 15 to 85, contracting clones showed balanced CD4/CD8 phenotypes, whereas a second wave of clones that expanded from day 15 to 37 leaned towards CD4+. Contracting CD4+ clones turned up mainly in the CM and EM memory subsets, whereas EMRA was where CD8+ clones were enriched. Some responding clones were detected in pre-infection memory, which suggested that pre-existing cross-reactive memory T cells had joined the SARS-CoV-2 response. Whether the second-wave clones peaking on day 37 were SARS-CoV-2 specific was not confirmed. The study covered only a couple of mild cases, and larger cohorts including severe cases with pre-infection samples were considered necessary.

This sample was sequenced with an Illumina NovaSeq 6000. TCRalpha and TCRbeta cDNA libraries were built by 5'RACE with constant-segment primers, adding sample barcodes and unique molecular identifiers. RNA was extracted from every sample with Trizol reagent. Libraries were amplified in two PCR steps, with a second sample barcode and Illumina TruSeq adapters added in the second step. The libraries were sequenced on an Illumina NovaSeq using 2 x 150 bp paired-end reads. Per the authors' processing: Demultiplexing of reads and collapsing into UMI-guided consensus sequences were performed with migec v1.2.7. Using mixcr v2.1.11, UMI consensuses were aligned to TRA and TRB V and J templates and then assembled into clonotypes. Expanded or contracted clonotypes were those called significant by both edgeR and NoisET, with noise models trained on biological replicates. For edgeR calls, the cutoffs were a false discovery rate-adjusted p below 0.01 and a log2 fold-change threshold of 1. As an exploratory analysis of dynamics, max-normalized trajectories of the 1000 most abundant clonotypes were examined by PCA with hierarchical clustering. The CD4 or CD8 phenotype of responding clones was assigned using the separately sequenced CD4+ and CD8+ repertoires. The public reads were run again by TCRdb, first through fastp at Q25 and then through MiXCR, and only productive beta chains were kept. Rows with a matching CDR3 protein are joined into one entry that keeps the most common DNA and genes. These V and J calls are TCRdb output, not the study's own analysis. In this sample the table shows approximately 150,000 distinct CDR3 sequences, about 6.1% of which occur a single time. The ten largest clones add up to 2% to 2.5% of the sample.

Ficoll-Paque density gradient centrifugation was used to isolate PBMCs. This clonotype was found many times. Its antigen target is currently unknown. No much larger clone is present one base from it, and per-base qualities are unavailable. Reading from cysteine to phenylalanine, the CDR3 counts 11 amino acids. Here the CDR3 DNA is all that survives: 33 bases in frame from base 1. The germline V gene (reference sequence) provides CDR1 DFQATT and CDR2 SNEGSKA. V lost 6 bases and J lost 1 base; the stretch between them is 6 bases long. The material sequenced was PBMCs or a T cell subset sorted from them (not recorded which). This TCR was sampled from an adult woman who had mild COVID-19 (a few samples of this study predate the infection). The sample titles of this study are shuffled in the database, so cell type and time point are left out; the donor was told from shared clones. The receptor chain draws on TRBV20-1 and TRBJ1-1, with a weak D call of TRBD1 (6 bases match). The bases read TGCAGTGCGACAGGGAACACTGAAGCTTTCTTT. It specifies CSATGNTEAFF.